This TCR beta chain was identified in a study of blood T cells in healthy people across ages. About the study: Every two T cells gave about one barcoded beta molecule via template switching. Study-level points and caveats: TCR beta diversity tracked closely with naive T cell percentage. The unknown donor CMV status may have confounded expanded clonotype changes.

Together with a sample-barcoded 5' primer, a J-beta primer mix was included in a second PCR lasting about 7 to 11 cycles. One entry per CDR3 protein, called by TCRdb with MiXCR from the 5' RACE reads. The sample gives 800,000 to 950,000 distinct CDR3 sequences, under 35% of which show up once; 9.5% to 13% is in the top ten. CDR1 SEHNR and CDR2 FQNEAQ come from the germline V gene (reference sequence). This CDR3 comprises 12 residues. Trimming shortened V by 7 bases and J by 10 bases, and 14 bases separated the two germline ends. On this clonotype itself: Its antigen is unknown. A single base separates this from a much larger clone, so it may be a read error.

These data were also reused for a study on T cells of mothers and their children. That paper notes: Second-round PCR products received sample barcodes and 2-4 random nucleotides from the M1S primer.

The V and J genes are TRBV7-9 and TRBJ2-1; D perhaps matches TRBD2 (5 bases). Sample: blood. The TCR originated in a woman aged 40 to 50 in good health. The CDR3 DNA follows: TGTGCCAGCACCATAGACTACTACGAGCAGTTCTTC. This encodes CASTIDYYEQFF.